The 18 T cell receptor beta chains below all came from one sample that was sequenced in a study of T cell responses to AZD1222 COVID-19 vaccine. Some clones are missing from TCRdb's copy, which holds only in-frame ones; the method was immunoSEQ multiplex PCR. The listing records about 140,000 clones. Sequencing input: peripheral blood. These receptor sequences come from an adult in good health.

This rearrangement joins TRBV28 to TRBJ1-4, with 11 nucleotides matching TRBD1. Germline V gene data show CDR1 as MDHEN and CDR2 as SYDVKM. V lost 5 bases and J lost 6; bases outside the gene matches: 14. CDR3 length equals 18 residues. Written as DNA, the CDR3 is TGTGCCAGCAGTACCTCCGGGACAGGGGGTCTGTCCCATGAAAAACTGTTTTTT. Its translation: CASSTSGTGGLSHEKLFF. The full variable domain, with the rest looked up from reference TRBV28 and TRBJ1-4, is DVKVTQSSRYLVKRTGEKVFLECVQDMDHENMFWYRQDPGLGLRLIYFSYDVKMKEKGDIPEGYSVSREKKERFSLILESASTNQTSMYLCASSTSGTGGLSHEKLFFGSGTQLSVL.

The CDR3 loop is CASSLDGVEQPQHF. The CDR3 bases are TGTGCCAGCAGCTTAGATGGGGTCGAACAGCCCCAGCATTTT. J is TRBJ1-5 and V is TRBV7-9; D is undetermined. V lost 1 base, J lost 7 bases, and 11 bases lay in between. The CDR3 is 14 residues long. Germline V gene data show CDR1 as SEHNR and CDR2 as FQNEAQ (reference sequence).

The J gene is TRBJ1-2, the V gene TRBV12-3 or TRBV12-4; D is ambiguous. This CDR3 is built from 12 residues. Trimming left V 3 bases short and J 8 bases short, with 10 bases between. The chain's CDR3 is CASSFSRWGYTF. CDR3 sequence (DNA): TGTGCCAGCAGTTTCTCCAGGTGGGGCTACACCTTC.

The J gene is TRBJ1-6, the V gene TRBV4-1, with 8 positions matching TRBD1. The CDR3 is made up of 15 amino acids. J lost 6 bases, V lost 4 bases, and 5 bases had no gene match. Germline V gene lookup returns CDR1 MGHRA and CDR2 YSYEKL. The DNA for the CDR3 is TGCGCCAGCAGCCCTCGAGGGACAGGTAATTCACCCCTCCACTTT. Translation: CASSPRGTGNSPLHF.

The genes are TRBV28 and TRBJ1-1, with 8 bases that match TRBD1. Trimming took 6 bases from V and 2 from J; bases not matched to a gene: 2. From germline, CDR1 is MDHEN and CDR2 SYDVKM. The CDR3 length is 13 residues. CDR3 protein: CASRTGVNTEAFF. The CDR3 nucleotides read TGTGCCAGCAGGACAGGGGTCAACACTGAAGCTTTCTTT.

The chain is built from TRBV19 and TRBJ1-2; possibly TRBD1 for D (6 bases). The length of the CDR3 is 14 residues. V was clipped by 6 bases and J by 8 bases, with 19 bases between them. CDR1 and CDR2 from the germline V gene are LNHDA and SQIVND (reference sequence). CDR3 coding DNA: TGTGCCAGTAGGAGATTGGAGCAGGGACAAGGCTACACCTTC. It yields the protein CASRRLEQGQGYTF.

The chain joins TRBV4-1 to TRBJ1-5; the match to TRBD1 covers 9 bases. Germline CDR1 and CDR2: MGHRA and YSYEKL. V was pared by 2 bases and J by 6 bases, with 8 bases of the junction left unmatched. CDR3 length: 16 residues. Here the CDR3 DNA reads TGCGCCAGCAGCCAAACCGGGACAGGGCGATTTCAGCCCCAGCATTTT. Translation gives CASSQTGTGRFQPQHF.

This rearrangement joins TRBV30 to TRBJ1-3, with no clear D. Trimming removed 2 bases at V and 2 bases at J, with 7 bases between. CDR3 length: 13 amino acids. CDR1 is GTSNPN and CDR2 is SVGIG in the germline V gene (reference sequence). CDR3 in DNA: TGTGCCTGGAGTTCAACGCCTGGAAACACCATATATTTT. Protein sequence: CAWSSTPGNTIYF.

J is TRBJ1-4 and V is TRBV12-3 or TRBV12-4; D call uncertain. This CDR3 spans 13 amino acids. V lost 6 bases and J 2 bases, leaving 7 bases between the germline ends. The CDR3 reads CASSGDTNEKLFF. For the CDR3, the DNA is TGTGCCAGCAGCGGGGATACTAATGAAAAACTGTTTTTT.

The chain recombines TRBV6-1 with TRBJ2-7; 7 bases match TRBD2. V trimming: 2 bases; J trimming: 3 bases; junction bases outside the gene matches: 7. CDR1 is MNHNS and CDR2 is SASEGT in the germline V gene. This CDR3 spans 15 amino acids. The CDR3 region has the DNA TGTGCCAGCAGTGAAAGAGGGGACTACTTCTACGAGCAGTACTTC. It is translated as CASSERGDYFYEQYF.

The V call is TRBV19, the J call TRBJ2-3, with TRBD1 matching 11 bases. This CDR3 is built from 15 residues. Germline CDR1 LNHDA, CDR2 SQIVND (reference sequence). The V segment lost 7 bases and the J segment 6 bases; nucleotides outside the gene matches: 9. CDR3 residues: CASTLGTGGLDTQYF. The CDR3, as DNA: TGTGCCAGTACCCTAGGGACAGGGGGATTGGATACGCAGTATTTT.

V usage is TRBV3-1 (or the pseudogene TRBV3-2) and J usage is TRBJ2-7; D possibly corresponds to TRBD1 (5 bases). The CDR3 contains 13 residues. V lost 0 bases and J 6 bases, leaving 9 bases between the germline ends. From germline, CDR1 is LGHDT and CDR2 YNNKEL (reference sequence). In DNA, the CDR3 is TGTGCCAGCAGCCAAGATCTCAGGGCCGAGCAGTACTTC. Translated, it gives CASSQDLRAEQYF.

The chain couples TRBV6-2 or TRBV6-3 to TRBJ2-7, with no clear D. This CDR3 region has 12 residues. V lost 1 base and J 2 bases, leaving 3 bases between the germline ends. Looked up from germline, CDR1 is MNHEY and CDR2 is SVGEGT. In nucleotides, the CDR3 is TGTGCCAGCAGTTACTTGGCCTACGAGCAGTACTTC. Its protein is CASSYLAYEQYF.

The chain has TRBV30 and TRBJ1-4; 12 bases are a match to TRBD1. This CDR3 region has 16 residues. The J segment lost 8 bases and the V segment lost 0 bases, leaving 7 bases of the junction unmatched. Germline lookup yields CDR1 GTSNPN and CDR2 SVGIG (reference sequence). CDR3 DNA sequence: TGTGCCTGGAGTGTCATAGGAGGGACAGGGGGCGAAAAACTGTTTTTT. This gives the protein CAWSVIGGTGGEKLFF.

CDR3 DNA sequence: TGTGCCTGGAGTGTGGGGAATGAGCAGTTCTTC. Protein: CAWSVGNEQFF. The V and J genes are TRBV30 and TRBJ2-1; D is uncertain. The CDR3 has 11 amino acids. Germline V gene data show CDR1 as GTSNPN and CDR2 as SVGIG (reference sequence). V dropped 0 bases and J dropped 7 bases, with 4 bases sitting between them.

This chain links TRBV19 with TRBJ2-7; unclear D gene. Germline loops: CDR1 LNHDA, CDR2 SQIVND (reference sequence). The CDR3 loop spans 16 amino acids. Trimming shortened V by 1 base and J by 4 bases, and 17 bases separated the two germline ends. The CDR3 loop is CASSIGYSTIGYEQYF. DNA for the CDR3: TGTGCCAGTAGTATAGGATACAGTACGATTGGATACGAGCAGTACTTC. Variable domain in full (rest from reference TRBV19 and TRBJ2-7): DGGITQSPKYLFRKEGQNVTLSCEQNLNHDAMYWYRQDPGQGLRLIYYSQIVNDFQKGDIAEGYSVSREKKESFPLTVTSAQKNPTAFYLCASSIGYSTIGYEQYFGPGTRLTVT.

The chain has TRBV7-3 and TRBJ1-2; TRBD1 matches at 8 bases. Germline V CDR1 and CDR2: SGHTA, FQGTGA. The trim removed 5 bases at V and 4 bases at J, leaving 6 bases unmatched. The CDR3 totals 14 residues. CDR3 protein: CASSTDRGSYGYTF. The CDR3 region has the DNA TGTGCCAGCAGCACCGACAGGGGAAGCTATGGCTACACCTTC. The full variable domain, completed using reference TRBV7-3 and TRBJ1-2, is GAGVSQTPSNKVTEKGKYVELRCDPISGHTALYWYRQSLGQGPEFLIYFQGTGAADDSGLPNDRFFAVRPEGSVSTLKIQRTERGDSAVYLCASSTDRGSYGYTFGSGTRLTVV.

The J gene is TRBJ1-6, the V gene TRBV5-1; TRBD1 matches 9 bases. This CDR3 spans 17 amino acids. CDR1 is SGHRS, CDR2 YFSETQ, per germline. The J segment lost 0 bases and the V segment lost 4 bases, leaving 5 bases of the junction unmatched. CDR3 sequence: CASSLGTGSSYNSPLHF. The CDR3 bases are TGCGCCAGCAGCCTAGGGACAGGGAGCTCCTATAATTCACCCCTCCACTTT.